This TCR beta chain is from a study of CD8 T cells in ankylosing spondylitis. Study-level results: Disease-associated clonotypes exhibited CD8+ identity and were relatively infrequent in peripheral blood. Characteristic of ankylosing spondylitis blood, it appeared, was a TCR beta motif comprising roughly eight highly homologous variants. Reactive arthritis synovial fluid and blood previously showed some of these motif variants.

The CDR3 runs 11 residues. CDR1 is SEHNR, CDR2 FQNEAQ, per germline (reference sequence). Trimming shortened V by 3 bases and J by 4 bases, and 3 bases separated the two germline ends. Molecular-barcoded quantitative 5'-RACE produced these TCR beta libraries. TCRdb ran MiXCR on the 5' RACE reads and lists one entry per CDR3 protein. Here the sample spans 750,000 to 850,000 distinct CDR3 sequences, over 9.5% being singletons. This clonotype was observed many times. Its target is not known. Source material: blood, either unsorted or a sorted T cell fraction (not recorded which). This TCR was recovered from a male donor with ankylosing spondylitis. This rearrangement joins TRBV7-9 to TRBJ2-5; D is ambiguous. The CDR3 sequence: CASSFAETQYF. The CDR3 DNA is TGTGCCAGCAGCTTCGCAGAGACCCAGTACTTC.